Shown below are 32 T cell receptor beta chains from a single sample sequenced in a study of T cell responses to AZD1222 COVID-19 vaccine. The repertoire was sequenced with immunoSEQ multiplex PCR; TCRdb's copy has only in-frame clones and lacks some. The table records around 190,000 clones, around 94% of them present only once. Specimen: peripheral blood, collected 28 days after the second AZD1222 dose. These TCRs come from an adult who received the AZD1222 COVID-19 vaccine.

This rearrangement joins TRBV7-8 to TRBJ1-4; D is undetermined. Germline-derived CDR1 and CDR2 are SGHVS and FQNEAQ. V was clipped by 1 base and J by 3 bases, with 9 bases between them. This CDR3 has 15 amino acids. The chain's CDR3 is CASSLDLRANEKLFF. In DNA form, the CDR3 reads TGTGCCAGCAGCTTAGATCTCAGAGCTAATGAAAAACTGTTTTTT.

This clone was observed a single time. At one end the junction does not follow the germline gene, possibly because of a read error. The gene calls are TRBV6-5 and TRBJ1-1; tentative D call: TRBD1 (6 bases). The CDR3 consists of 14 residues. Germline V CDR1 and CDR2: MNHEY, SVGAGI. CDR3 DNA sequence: TGTGCCAGCATTTACAGGGTCGGCAACACTGAAGCTTTCTTT. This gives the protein CASIYRVGNTEAFF.

The CDR3 reads CASSPRAGDGYTF. CDR3 coding DNA: TGTGCCAGCTCACCTAGGGCAGGGGATGGCTACACCTTC. The genes are TRBV18 and TRBJ1-2, with D maybe TRBD1 (6 bases). The V end lost 3 bases, the J end lost 6 bases, and 11 bases lay between the germline ends. CDR1 and CDR2 from the germline V gene are KGHSH and LQKENI. This CDR3 comprises 13 residues.

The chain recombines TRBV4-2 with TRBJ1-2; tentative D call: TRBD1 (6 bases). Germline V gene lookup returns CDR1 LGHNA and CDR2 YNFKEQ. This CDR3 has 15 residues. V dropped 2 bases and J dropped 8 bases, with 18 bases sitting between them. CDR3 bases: TGTGCCAGCAGCCAAACGGACAGAGTGGAAGGGGGCTACACCTTC. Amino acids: CASSQTDRVEGGYTF.

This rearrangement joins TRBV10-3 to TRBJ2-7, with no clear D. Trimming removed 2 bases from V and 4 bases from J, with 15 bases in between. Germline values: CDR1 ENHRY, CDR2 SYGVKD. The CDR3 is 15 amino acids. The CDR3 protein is CAISEVSPSEYEQYF. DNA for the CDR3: TGTGCCATCAGTGAGGTGAGCCCTTCCGAGTACGAGCAGTACTTC.

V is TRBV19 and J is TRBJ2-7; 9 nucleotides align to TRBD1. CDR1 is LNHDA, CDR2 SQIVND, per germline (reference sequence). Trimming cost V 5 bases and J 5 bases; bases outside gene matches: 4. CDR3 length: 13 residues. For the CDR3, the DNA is TGTGCCAGTAGTGGGGACAGGGAGCACGAGCAGTACTTC. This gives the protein CASSGDREHEQYF.

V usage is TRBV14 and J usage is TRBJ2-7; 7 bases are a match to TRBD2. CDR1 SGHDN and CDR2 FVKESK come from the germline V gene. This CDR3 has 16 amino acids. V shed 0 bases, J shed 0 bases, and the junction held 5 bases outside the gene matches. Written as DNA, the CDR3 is TGTGCCAGCAGCCAAGACGGGGGGTTAGACTCCTACGAGCAGTACTTC. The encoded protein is CASSQDGGLDSYEQYF.

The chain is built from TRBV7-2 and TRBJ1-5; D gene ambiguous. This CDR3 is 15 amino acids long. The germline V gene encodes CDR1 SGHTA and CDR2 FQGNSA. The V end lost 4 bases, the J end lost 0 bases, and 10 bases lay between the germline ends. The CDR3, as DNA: TGTGCCAGCAGCTCGGACGGAAATAGCAATCAGCCCCAGCATTTT. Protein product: CASSSDGNSNQPQHF. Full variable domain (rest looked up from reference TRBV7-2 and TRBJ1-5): GAGVSQSPSNKVTEKGKDVELRCDPISGHTALYWYRQSLGQGLEFLIYFQGNSAPDKSGLPSDRFSAERTGGSVSTLTIQRTQQEDSAVYLCASSSDGNSNQPQHFGDGTRLSIL.

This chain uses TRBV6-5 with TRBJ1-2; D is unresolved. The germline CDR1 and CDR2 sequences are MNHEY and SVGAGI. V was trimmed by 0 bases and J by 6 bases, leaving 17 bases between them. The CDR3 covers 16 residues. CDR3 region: CASSYSMGDRGNGYTF. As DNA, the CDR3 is TGTGCCAGCAGTTACTCGATGGGTGACCGGGGAAATGGCTACACCTTC.

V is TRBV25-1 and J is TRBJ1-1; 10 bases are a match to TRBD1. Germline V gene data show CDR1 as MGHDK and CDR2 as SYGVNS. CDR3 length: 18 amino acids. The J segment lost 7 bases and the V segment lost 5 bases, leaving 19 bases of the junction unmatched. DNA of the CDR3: TGTGCCAGCAGTCAAATCCTCATTGCCGGGACAGGGGTAAATGAAGCTTTCTTT. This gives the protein CASSQILIAGTGVNEAFF.

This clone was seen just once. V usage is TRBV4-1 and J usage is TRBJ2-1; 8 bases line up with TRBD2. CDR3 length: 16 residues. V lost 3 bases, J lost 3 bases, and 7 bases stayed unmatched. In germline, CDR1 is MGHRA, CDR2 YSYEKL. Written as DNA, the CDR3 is TGCGCCAGCAGCCAGGGGCAGCGGGGGAGCTACAATGAGCAGTTCTTC. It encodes CASSQGQRGSYNEQFF.

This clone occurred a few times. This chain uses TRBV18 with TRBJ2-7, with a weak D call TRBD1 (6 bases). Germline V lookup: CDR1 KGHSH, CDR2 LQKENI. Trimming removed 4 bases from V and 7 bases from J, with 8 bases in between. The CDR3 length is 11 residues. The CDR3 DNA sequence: TGTGCCAGCTCACTGGGGACAGAGCAGTACTTC. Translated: CASSLGTEQYF.

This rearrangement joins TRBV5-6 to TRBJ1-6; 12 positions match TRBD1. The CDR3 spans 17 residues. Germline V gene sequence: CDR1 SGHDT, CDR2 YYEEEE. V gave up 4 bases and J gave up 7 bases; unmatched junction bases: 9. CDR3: CASSPMVGTGGNSPLHF. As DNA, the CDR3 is TGTGCCAGCAGCCCAATGGTGGGGACAGGGGGCAATTCACCCCTCCACTTT.

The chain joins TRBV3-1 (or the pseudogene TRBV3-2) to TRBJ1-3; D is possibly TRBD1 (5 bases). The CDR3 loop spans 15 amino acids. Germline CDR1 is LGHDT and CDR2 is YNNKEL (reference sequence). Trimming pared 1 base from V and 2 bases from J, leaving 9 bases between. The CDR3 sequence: CASSQGGNPGNTIYF. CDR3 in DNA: TGTGCCAGCAGCCAAGGGGGGAACCCTGGAAACACCATATATTTT.

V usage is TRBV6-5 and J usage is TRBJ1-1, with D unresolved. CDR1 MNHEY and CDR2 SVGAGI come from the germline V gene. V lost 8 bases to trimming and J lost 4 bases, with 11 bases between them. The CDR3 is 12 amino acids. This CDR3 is CASFGGGTEAFF. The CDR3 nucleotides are TGTGCCAGCTTCGGTGGAGGCACTGAAGCTTTCTTT.

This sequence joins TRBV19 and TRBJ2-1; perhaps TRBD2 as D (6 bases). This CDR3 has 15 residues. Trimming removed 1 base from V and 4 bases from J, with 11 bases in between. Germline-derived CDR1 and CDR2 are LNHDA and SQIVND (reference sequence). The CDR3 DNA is TGTGCCAGTAGTATAGGCAGGGCGGGGTACAATGAGCAGTTCTTC. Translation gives CASSIGRAGYNEQFF.

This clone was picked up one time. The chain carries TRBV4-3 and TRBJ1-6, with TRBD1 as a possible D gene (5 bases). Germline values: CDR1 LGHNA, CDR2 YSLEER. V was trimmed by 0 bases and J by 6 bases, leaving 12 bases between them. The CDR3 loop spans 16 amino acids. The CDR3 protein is CASSQDAGQGNSPLHF. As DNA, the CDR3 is TGCGCCAGCAGCCAAGATGCAGGGCAGGGTAATTCACCCCTCCACTTT.

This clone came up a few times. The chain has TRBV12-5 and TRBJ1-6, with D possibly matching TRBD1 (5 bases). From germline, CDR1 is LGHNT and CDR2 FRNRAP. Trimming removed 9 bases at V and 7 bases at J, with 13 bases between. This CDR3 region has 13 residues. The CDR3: CASRGSANSPLHF. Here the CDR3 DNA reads TGTGCTAGCCGGGGGTCGGCGAATTCACCCCTCCACTTT.

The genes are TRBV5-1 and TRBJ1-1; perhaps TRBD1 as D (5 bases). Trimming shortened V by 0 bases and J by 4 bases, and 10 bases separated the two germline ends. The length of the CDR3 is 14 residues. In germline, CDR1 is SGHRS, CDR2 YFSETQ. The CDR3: CASSLDPGGTEAFF. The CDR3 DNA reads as TGCGCCAGCAGCTTGGATCCGGGGGGCACTGAAGCTTTCTTT.

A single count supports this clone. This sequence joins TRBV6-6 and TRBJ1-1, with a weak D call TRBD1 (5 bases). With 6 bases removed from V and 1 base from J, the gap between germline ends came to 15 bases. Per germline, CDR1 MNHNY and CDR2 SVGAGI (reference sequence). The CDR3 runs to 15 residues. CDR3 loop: CASRHEGHKNTEAFF. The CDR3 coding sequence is TGTGCCAGCAGGCACGAGGGGCACAAGAACACTGAAGCTTTCTTT.

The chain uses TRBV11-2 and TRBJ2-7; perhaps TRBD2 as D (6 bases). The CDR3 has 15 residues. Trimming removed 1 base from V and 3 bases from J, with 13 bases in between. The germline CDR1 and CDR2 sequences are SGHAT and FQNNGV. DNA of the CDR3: TGTGCCAGCAGCTTAGGGACGGGGGATTTCTACGAGCAGTACTTC. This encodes CASSLGTGDFYEQYF.

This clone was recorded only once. CDR3 amino acids: CASSFTYEQYF. The CDR3 DNA follows: TGTGCCAGCAGCTTTACCTACGAGCAGTACTTC. V gene TRBV2 combines with J gene TRBJ2-7; D not certain. V was trimmed by 6 bases and J by 2 bases, leaving 5 bases between them. Germline V gene data show CDR1 as SNHLY and CDR2 as FYNNEI. This CDR3 contains 11 residues. Supplemented by reference TRBV2 and TRBJ2-7, the full variable domain reads EPEVTQTPSHQVTQMGQEVILRCVPISNHLYFYWYRQILGQKVEFLVSFYNNEISEKSEIFDDQFSVERPDGSNFTLKIRSTKLEDSAMYFCASSFTYEQYFGPGTRLTVT.

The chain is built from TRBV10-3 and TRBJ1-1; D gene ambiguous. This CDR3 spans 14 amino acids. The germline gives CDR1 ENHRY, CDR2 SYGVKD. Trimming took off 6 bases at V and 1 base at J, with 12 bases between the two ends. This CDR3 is CAISSDTQNTEAFF. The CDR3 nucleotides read TGTGCCATCAGCTCTGACACTCAGAACACTGAAGCTTTCTTT.

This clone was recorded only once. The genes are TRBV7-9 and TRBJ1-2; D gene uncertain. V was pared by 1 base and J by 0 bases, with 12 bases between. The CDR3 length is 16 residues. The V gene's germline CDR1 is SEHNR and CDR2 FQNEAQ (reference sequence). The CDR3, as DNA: TGTGCCAGCAGCTTAGAGGTCAGAAAATCTAACTATGGCTACACCTTC. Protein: CASSLEVRKSNYGYTF.

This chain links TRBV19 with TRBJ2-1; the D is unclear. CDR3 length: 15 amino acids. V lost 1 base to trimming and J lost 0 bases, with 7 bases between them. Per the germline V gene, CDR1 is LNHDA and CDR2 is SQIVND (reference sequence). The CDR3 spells CASSIAPSSYNEQFF. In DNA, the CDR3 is TGTGCCAGTAGTATAGCTCCCAGCTCCTACAATGAGCAGTTCTTC.

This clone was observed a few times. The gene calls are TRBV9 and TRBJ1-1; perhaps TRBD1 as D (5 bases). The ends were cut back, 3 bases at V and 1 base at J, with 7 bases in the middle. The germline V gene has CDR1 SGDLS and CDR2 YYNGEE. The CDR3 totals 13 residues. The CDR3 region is CASSAGRNTEAFF. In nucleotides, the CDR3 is TGTGCCAGCAGCGCAGGGAGGAACACTGAAGCTTTCTTT.

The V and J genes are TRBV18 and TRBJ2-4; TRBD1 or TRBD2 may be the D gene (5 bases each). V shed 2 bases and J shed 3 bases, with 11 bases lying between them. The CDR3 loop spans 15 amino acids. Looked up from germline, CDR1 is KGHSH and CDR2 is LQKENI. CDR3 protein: CASSPGGVDKNIQYF. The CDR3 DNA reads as TGTGCCAGCTCACCAGGGGGAGTGGACAAAAACATTCAGTACTTC.

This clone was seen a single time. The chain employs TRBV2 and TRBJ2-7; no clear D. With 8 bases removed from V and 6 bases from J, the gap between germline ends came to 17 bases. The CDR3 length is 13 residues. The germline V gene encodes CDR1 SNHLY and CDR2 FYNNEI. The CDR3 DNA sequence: TGTGCCAGCGGGCCGAGGATGGTCGTCGAGCAGTACTTC. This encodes CASGPRMVVEQYF.

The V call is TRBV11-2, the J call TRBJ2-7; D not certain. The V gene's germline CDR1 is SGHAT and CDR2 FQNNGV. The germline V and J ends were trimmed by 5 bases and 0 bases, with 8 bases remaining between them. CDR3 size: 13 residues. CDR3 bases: TGTGCCAGCAGCCGTAAACCCTCCTACGAGCAGTACTTC. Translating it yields CASSRKPSYEQYF.

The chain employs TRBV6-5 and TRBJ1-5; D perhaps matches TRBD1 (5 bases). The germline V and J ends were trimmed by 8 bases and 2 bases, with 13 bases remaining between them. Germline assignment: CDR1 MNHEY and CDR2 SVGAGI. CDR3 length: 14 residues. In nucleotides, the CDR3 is TGTGCCAGCTATGAGGGGACTGGCAATCAGCCCCAGCATTTT. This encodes CASYEGTGNQPQHF.

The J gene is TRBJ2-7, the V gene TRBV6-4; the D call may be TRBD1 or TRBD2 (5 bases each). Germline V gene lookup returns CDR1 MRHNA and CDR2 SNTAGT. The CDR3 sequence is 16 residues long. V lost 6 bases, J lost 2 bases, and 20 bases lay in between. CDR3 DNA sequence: TGTGCCAGCAGCGGGACGTTGGGCAAAACCCCCTACGAGCAGTACTTC. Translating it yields CASSGTLGKTPYEQYF.

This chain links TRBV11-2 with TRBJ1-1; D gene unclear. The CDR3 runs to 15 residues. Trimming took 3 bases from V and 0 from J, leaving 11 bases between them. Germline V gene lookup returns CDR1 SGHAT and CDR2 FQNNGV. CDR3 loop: CASSFPHGMNTEAFF. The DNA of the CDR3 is TGTGCCAGCAGCTTCCCACACGGAATGAACACTGAAGCTTTCTTT.